These T cell receptor beta chains were read from a single sample in a study of cytomegalovirus exposure and HLA in healthy donors. Generated by immunoSEQ multiplex PCR, the TCRdb table keeps only in-frame clones and is missing some. This sample has 75,000 to 90,000 clones; around 9.1% occur once, and the top ten carry about 25%. Sequencing was done on a sample of PBMCs. The receptor source for this set is a man aged 55 to 70 in good health and CMV-seropositive. Each CDR3 is given with its conserved first and last residue. The order of the fields is clone size, V gene, J gene, D gene, CDR3 DNA, CDR3 protein. A D gene is named only where the DNA matches it firmly. Rows give clone size only sometimes, using once, few, many, or a class for an expanded clone.

clone size: once; V gene: TRBV11-3; J gene: TRBJ2-3; D gene: TRBD1; CDR3 DNA: TGTGCCAGCAGCGCTGGGGGACAGGGGACAGATACGCAGTATTTT; CDR3 protein: CASSAGGQGTDTQYF
clone size: few; V gene: TRBV4-1; J gene: TRBJ1-4; D gene: .; CDR3 DNA: TGCGCCAGCGGAGGTCCGGGGGTCGAAAAACTGTTTTTT; CDR3 protein: CASGGPGVEKLFF
clone size: few; V gene: TRBV5-1; J gene: TRBJ2-1; D gene: .; CDR3 DNA: TGCGCCAGCAGCTACGTCCGGAATGAGCAGTTCTTC; CDR3 protein: CASSYVRNEQFF
clone size: few; V gene: TRBV11-3; J gene: TRBJ2-7; D gene: .; CDR3 DNA: TGTGCCAGCAGCTTTGGAGGGAATGGCTACGAGCAGTACTTC; CDR3 protein: CASSFGGNGYEQYF
clone size: few; V gene: TRBV4-2; J gene: TRBJ1-2; D gene: TRBD1; CDR3 DNA: TGTGCCAGCAGGGGGACAGGGGGCAGCTATGGCTACACCTTC; CDR3 protein: CASRGTGGSYGYTF
clone size: few; V gene: TRBV15; J gene: TRBJ1-6; D gene: .; CDR3 DNA: TGTGCCACCAGCCCAGGGGCGCGTGATTCACCCCTCCACTTT; CDR3 protein: CATSPGARDSPLHF
clone size: .; V gene: TRBV9; J gene: TRBJ1-2; D gene: .; CDR3 DNA: TGTGCCAGCAGCCTTTCAGGTTTAGATGGCTACACCTTC; CDR3 protein: CASSLSGLDGYTF
clone size: few; V gene: TRBV25-1; J gene: TRBJ2-1; D gene: .; CDR3 DNA: TGTGCCAGCAGTGAAGAACAGCTATACAATGAGCAGTTCTTC; CDR3 protein: CASSEEQLYNEQFF
clone size: few; V gene: TRBV29-1; J gene: TRBJ2-7; D gene: TRBD2; CDR3 DNA: TGCAGCGTTGAGGCTCGCGGGGGGGATTACGAGCAGTACTTC; CDR3 protein: CSVEARGGDYEQYF
clone size: few; V gene: TRBV29-1; J gene: TRBJ1-1; D gene: TRBD1; CDR3 DNA: TGCAGCGTTGAATTGACAGGGGGCGCGAACACTGAAGCTTTCTTT; CDR3 protein: CSVELTGGANTEAFF
clone size: .; V gene: TRBV19; J gene: TRBJ2-1; D gene: TRBD1; CDR3 DNA: TGTGCCAGTAGTGACCGGGACAGGGTCTACAATGAGCAGTTCTTC; CDR3 protein: CASSDRDRVYNEQFF
clone size: few; V gene: TRBV7-3; J gene: TRBJ2-1; D gene: TRBD1; CDR3 DNA: TGTGCCAGCAGCCGTGTTGGCCGGGACAGGCCCAATGAGCAGTTCTTC; CDR3 protein: CASSRVGRDRPNEQFF
clone size: few; V gene: TRBV6-1; J gene: TRBJ1-1; D gene: .; CDR3 DNA: TGTGCCTCCGGGGGGGAAGTACGGACTGAAGCTTTCTTT; CDR3 protein: CASGGEVRTEAFF
clone size: few; V gene: TRBV28; J gene: TRBJ1-1; D gene: .; CDR3 DNA: TGTGCCACGAGGGGGGCGGGGGAGAACACTGAAGCTTTCTTT; CDR3 protein: CATRGAGENTEAFF
clone size: .; V gene: TRBV7-3; J gene: TRBJ2-7; D gene: TRBD2; CDR3 DNA: TGTGCCAGCAGCTTAACTTCCGGGGGGGTGCAGTACTTC; CDR3 protein: CASSLTSGGVQYF
clone size: .; V gene: TRBV5-6; J gene: TRBJ1-1; D gene: TRBD1; CDR3 DNA: TGTGCCAGCAGCCTAATGGAGCAGGGGGCGGTCACTGAAGCTTTCTTT; CDR3 protein: CASSLMEQGAVTEAFF
clone size: few; V gene: TRBV6-1; J gene: TRBJ2-6; D gene: .; CDR3 DNA: TGTGCCAGCAGTGAACAGGGATCTGGGGCCAACGTCCTGACTTTC; CDR3 protein: CASSEQGSGANVLTF
clone size: few; V gene: TRBV28; J gene: TRBJ2-7; D gene: .; CDR3 DNA: TGTGCCAGCAGTTCCACATCCTACGAGCAGTACTTC; CDR3 protein: CASSSTSYEQYF
clone size: few; V gene: TRBV27; J gene: TRBJ1-2; D gene: .; CDR3 DNA: TGTGCCAGCAGTTTGGCGGGTTGGAGTGGCTACACCTTC; CDR3 protein: CASSLAGWSGYTF
clone size: few; V gene: TRBV5-4; J gene: TRBJ2-1; D gene: TRBD1; CDR3 DNA: TGTGCCAGCAGCTTACCGGGACAGCACAATGAGCAGTTCTTC; CDR3 protein: CASSLPGQHNEQFF
clone size: few; V gene: TRBV18; J gene: TRBJ1-1; D gene: .; CDR3 DNA: TGTGCCAGCTCACCACAGGAGAGTATGGGTACTGAAGCTTTCTTT; CDR3 protein: CASSPQESMGTEAFF
clone size: .; V gene: TRBV5-1; J gene: TRBJ2-1; D gene: .; CDR3 DNA: TGCGCCAGCAGCTTGGGTGGCGGGGCCAATGAGCAGTTCTTC; CDR3 protein: CASSLGGGANEQFF
clone size: .; V gene: TRBV4-1; J gene: TRBJ2-3; D gene: .; CDR3 DNA: TGCGCCAGCAGCCCCACGGGGGTCTCTAGCACAGATACGCAGTATTTT; CDR3 protein: CASSPTGVSSTDTQYF
clone size: few; V gene: TRBV7-9; J gene: TRBJ2-2; D gene: TRBD1; CDR3 DNA: TGTGCCAGCAGCGGACAGGGTGGCACCGGGGAGCTGTTTTTT; CDR3 protein: CASSGQGGTGELFF
clone size: few; V gene: TRBV15; J gene: TRBJ2-5; D gene: .; CDR3 DNA: TGTGCCACCAGCAGGGGGGACGGGGGTGGCGAGACCCAGTACTTC; CDR3 protein: CATSRGDGGGETQYF
clone size: few; V gene: TRBV28; J gene: TRBJ1-2; D gene: .; CDR3 DNA: TGTGCCAGCACCCTAGGCGCAGGGAATAACTATGGCTACACCTTC; CDR3 protein: CASTLGAGNNYGYTF
clone size: .; V gene: TRBV18; J gene: TRBJ1-5; D gene: .; CDR3 DNA: TGTGCCAGCTCAGCCAGGGTGGTTAGCAATCAGCCCCAGCATTTT; CDR3 protein: CASSARVVSNQPQHF
clone size: few; V gene: TRBV7-3; J gene: TRBJ2-5; D gene: .; CDR3 DNA: TGTGCCAGCAGCTCCGGGATAGACGGGGAGACCCAGTACTTC; CDR3 protein: CASSSGIDGETQYF
clone size: .; V gene: TRBV18; J gene: TRBJ2-7; D gene: TRBD2; CDR3 DNA: TGTGCCAGCTCACTAGCTAGCGGAAGCTCCTACGAGCAGTACTTC; CDR3 protein: CASSLASGSSYEQYF
clone size: .; V gene: TRBV5-4; J gene: TRBJ2-2; D gene: .; CDR3 DNA: TGTGCCAGCAGCGGAAATAAACAGGGACCCGCATGGACCGGGGAGCTGTTTTTT; CDR3 protein: CASSGNKQGPAWTGELFF
clone size: many; V gene: TRBV30; J gene: TRBJ1-3; D gene: .; CDR3 DNA: TGTGCCTGGGGACAGGGAAACACCATATATTTT; CDR3 protein: CAWGQGNTIYF
clone size: .; V gene: TRBV28; J gene: TRBJ2-7; D gene: TRBD2; CDR3 DNA: TGTGCTAAGCCCCTCTTTAGGCAGTCCGGGACTAGCGTCTACGAGCAGTACTTC; CDR3 protein: CAKPLFRQSGTSVYEQYF
clone size: .; V gene: TRBV5-1; J gene: TRBJ2-1; D gene: .; CDR3 DNA: TGCGCCAGCAGCTTGGCTGTCGGGGTTAACGATGAGCAGTTCTTC; CDR3 protein: CASSLAVGVNDEQFF
clone size: few; V gene: TRBV6-5; J gene: TRBJ1-5; D gene: TRBD1; CDR3 DNA: TGTGCCAGCAGCCCGGGACAGTATAGCAATCAGCCCCAGCATTTT; CDR3 protein: CASSPGQYSNQPQHF
clone size: .; V gene: TRBV7-3; J gene: TRBJ2-5; D gene: TRBD2; CDR3 DNA: TGTGCCAGCAGCTTAAGCCCGGGGGGAGAGACCCAGTACTTC; CDR3 protein: CASSLSPGGETQYF
clone size: few; V gene: TRBV12-5; J gene: TRBJ1-1; D gene: TRBD1; CDR3 DNA: TGTGCTAGTGGTTTGGGGGGACAGGTGTTAACTGAAGCTTTCTTT; CDR3 protein: CASGLGGQVLTEAFF
clone size: few; V gene: TRBV6-5; J gene: TRBJ2-2; D gene: TRBD2; CDR3 DNA: TGTGCCAGCAGACTGGGACTAGCGGCCACCGGGGAGCTGTTTTTT; CDR3 protein: CASRLGLAATGELFF
clone size: few; V gene: TRBV7-2; J gene: TRBJ2-3; D gene: TRBD1; CDR3 DNA: TGTGCCAGCAGCTCAACAGGGGCGCCCCCCACAGATACGCAGTATTTT; CDR3 protein: CASSSTGAPPTDTQYF
clone size: .; V gene: TRBV7-2; J gene: TRBJ2-7; D gene: .; CDR3 DNA: TGTGCCAGCAGCGAGGCGGCTAGCGAGTCCTACGAGCAGTACTTC; CDR3 protein: CASSEAASESYEQYF
clone size: few; V gene: TRBV13; J gene: TRBJ2-2; D gene: TRBD1; CDR3 DNA: TGTGCCAGCAGCTTGGAGAACAGGGGAACCGGGGAGCTGTTTTTT; CDR3 protein: CASSLENRGTGELFF
clone size: .; V gene: TRBV28; J gene: TRBJ1-2; D gene: TRBD1; CDR3 DNA: TGTGCCAGCAGTTCTGACAGGGGGCAGGTTGGCTACACCTTC; CDR3 protein: CASSSDRGQVGYTF
clone size: many; V gene: TRBV29-1; J gene: TRBJ1-4; D gene: TRBD1; CDR3 DNA: TGCAGCGTCAGGACAGGGGAGAATGAAAAACTGTTTTTT; CDR3 protein: CSVRTGENEKLFF
clone size: few; V gene: TRBV7-9; J gene: TRBJ1-1; D gene: .; CDR3 DNA: TGTGCCAGCAGCCAGAAGGGGTTAACTGAAGCTTTCTTT; CDR3 protein: CASSQKGLTEAFF
clone size: .; V gene: TRBV7-6; J gene: TRBJ2-3; D gene: .; CDR3 DNA: TGTGCCAGCAGCTTATCTGAAGCGAGCGGCACAGATACGCAGTATTTT; CDR3 protein: CASSLSEASGTDTQYF
clone size: few; V gene: TRBV2; J gene: TRBJ1-4; D gene: .; CDR3 DNA: TGTGCCAGCAACAGCCTTAATGAAAAACTGTTTTTT; CDR3 protein: CASNSLNEKLFF